This T cell receptor beta chain originates from a study of T cell repertoires in cytomegalovirus infection. In the study overall: The public TCR beta signatures pointed to both CMV infection and matching HLA type.

Notes on the study in general: CMV carriers with the relevant HLA were identified by cumulative public TCR beta family frequency. The study found HLA-C-restricted CMV-specific TCR beta clonotypes dominating the ex vivo response.

This clonotype was counted between two and nine times. Antigen: not known. MiXCR, applied by TCRdb to the reads, yields one record per CDR3 protein. The table lists about 200,000 distinct CDR3 sequences, about a tenth of them singletons. The CDR3 is 14 amino acids. Germline CDR1 is SGHDN and CDR2 is FVKESK. Between the trimmed V and J ends, which lost 3 bases and 2 bases, there was a span of 9 bases. The TCR sequence derives from a human donor in good health (CMV status not recorded). Some clones in this sample may be carry-over from other donors' samples. The gene calls are TRBV14 and TRBJ2-3, with D perhaps TRBD2 (5 bases). Sequencing used PBMCs. In DNA, the CDR3 is TGTGCCAGCAGCCATGAGGACTTCACAGATACGCAGTATTTT. It yields the protein CASSHEDFTDTQYF.